Shown below are 22 T cell receptor beta chains from a single sample sequenced in a study of cytomegalovirus exposure and HLA in healthy donors. Measured with immunoSEQ multiplex PCR; TCRdb has only the in-frame clones, and not every one. Among more than 65,000 clones listed, around 96% were seen once. Source material: PBMCs. The receptor set was obtained from a young woman in good health and CMV-seronegative.

J is TRBJ1-5 and V is TRBV4-1; the D gene is possibly TRBD1 (5 bases). Trimming left V 0 bases short and J 5 bases short, with 8 bases between. Germline V gene lookup returns CDR1 MGHRA and CDR2 YSYEKL. CDR3 length: 14 amino acids. DNA of the CDR3: TGCGCCAGCAGCCAAGAGGGGGGTGATCAGCCCCAGCATTTT. Its translation is CASSQEGGDQPQHF.

This clone was counted a single time. The gene calls are TRBV11-1 and TRBJ1-2; D not resolved. CDR3 length: 13 amino acids. In germline, CDR1 is SGHAT, CDR2 FQDESV (reference sequence). V lost 3 bases and J lost 0, with 5 bases in between. The CDR3 loop reads CASSLVANYGYTF. CDR3 DNA: TGTGCCAGCAGCTTGGTAGCTAACTATGGCTACACCTTC.

The chain joins TRBV2 to TRBJ2-5; possible D gene TRBD2, 6 bases. Germline V CDR1 and CDR2: SNHLY, FYNNEI. The CDR3 runs to 13 residues. V was clipped by 7 bases and J by 7 bases, with 16 bases between them. The CDR3 DNA follows: TGTGCCAGCATCGGGGGTTCAGAGGGGACCCAGTACTTC. Its protein product is CASIGGSEGTQYF.

The rearrangement joins TRBV7-2 to TRBJ1-2; 9 positions agree with TRBD1. Germline CDR1 and CDR2: SGHTA and FQGNSA. With V trimmed by 5 bases and J by 3 bases, 4 bases remained unmatched. The CDR3 consists of 14 residues. In nucleotides, the CDR3 is TGTGCCAGCAGCCCCGGACAGGGGCACTATGGCTACACCTTC. Protein sequence: CASSPGQGHYGYTF.

This clone was detected once. The V gene is TRBV27, the J gene TRBJ1-2; 12 bases line up with TRBD1. With V trimmed by 5 bases and J by 4 bases, 8 bases remained unmatched. Germline loops: CDR1 MNHEY, CDR2 SMNVEV (reference sequence). This CDR3 is built from 16 residues. The CDR3 loop reads CASSGTGGVYGYGYTF. In DNA form, the CDR3 reads TGTGCCAGCAGTGGGACAGGGGGCGTATACGGCTATGGCTACACCTTC.

The CDR3 nucleotides are TGTGCCAGTAGTGGGCCTCCAAATCAGCCCCAGCATTTT. It yields the protein CASSGPPNQPQHF. The chain joins TRBV19 to TRBJ1-5; unclear D gene. Germline V gene sequence: CDR1 LNHDA, CDR2 SQIVND (reference sequence). V lost 5 bases and J lost 4, with 9 bases in between. CDR3 size: 13 residues.

The gene calls are TRBV7-8 and TRBJ2-3; the match to TRBD2 covers 11 bases. CDR3 length equals 17 residues. The junction had 12 bases not matched to a gene; V was cut back by 5 bases and J by 5 bases. The germline V gene has CDR1 SGHVS and CDR2 FQNEAQ. The CDR3 nucleotides read TGTGCCAGCAGCCCGCCCTGGGGACTAGCGGACGAAGATACGCAGTATTTT. Translated: CASSPPWGLADEDTQYF.

Here the CDR3 reads CASSAGDRAFYTQYF. CDR3 bases: TGTGCCAGCAGCGCGGGGGACAGGGCCTTTTATACGCAGTATTTT. V and J are TRBV9 and TRBJ2-3, with 9 bases that match TRBD1. Germline values: CDR1 SGDLS, CDR2 YYNGEE. There are 15 residues in the CDR3. The ends lost 3 bases at V and 7 bases at J; junction bases unmatched: 9.

The chain links TRBV6-1 to TRBJ2-3, with 7 bases that match TRBD1. The V gene end was trimmed by 10 bases and the J gene end by 0 bases; junction bases not matched to a gene: 10. Germline loops: CDR1 MNHNS, CDR2 SASEGT. This CDR3 contains 15 residues. As DNA, the CDR3 is TGTGCCACCAACAGACAGGGTTGGAGCACAGATACGCAGTATTTT. It yields the protein CATNRQGWSTDTQYF.

The chain joins TRBV7-9 to TRBJ2-2; D ambiguous. The CDR3 contains 15 residues. Trimming removed 6 bases from V and 3 bases from J, with 14 bases in between. CDR1 and CDR2 (germline): SEHNR, FQNEAQ (reference sequence). In nucleotides, the CDR3 is TGTGCCAGCAGGACAATCCTACTCGACACCGGGGAGCTGTTTTTT. Protein sequence: CASRTILLDTGELFF.

The gene calls are TRBV10-3 and TRBJ1-2; 7 bases agree with TRBD1. The CDR3 loop spans 13 amino acids. The V gene end was trimmed by 6 bases and the J gene end by 6 bases; junction bases not matched to a gene: 7. From germline, CDR1 is ENHRY and CDR2 SYGVKD. The CDR3 loop reads CAIRYGQGDGYTF. CDR3 nucleotides: TGTGCCATCAGGTACGGCCAGGGGGATGGCTACACCTTC.

The rearrangement uses TRBV7-2 and TRBJ2-7; 7 positions agree with TRBD2. The CDR3 runs to 15 residues. J gave up 3 bases and V 0 bases, and 5 bases lay outside the gene matches. Looked up from germline, CDR1 is SGHTA and CDR2 is FQGNSA. Here the CDR3 DNA reads TGTGCCAGCAGCTTAGCAAGCGGGATAGGCTACGAGCAGTACTTC. The encoded protein is CASSLASGIGYEQYF.

The chain couples TRBV18 to TRBJ1-3; the match to TRBD1 covers 9 bases. The CDR3 loop spans 18 amino acids. V shed 5 bases and J 1 base; nucleotides not matched to a gene: 12. CDR1 and CDR2 (germline): KGHSH, LQKENI. CDR3 protein: CASSTGTGTGTSGNTIYF. The CDR3 DNA is TGTGCCAGCTCAACGGGAACCGGGACAGGGACTTCTGGAAACACCATATATTTT.

The gene calls are TRBV4-1 and TRBJ2-1, with 11 bases identical to TRBD2. The CDR3 totals 15 residues. Germline CDR1 MGHRA, CDR2 YSYEKL. V trimming: 1 base; J trimming: 8 bases; junction bases outside the gene matches: 4. CDR3 in amino acids: CASSQVLAGGDEQFF. The DNA of the CDR3 is TGCGCCAGCAGCCAAGTGCTAGCGGGGGGCGATGAGCAGTTCTTC.

This CDR3 reads CASSLALAGGEETQYF. DNA for the CDR3: TGTGCCAGCAGCTTAGCTCTAGCGGGAGGAGAAGAGACCCAGTACTTC. This chain links TRBV11-2 with TRBJ2-5; 11 bases are a match to TRBD2. The V and J ends lost 1 base and 3 bases, in that order; junction bases with no gene match: 4. The CDR3 spans 16 residues. In germline, CDR1 is SGHAT, CDR2 FQNNGV.

This rearrangement joins TRBV10-3 to TRBJ2-5, with D tentatively TRBD2 (5 bases). The germline V gene encodes CDR1 ENHRY and CDR2 SYGVKD. V dropped 1 base and J dropped 7 bases, with 10 bases sitting between them. There are 13 residues in the CDR3. The DNA for the CDR3 is TGTGCCATCAGTGAGTTGCTAGCCGGGACCCAGTACTTC. Protein product: CAISELLAGTQYF.

The rearrangement links TRBV20-1 to TRBJ2-2; D is ambiguous. The V end lost 3 bases, the J end lost 5 bases, and 4 bases lay between the germline ends. Germline CDR1 and CDR2: DFQATT and SNEGSKA (reference sequence). The CDR3 runs to 11 residues. In DNA form, the CDR3 reads TGCAGTGCTAGTGAGACCGGGGAGCTGTTTTTT. It specifies CSASETGELFF.

The rearrangement joins TRBV6-1 to TRBJ1-4, with 7 nucleotides matching TRBD1. Germline CDR1 reads MNHNS; CDR2 reads SASEGT. Germline trimming cut 10 bases from V and 8 bases from J; bases unmatched to any gene: 10. The length of the CDR3 is 13 residues. The CDR3 here is CATMTGSQEKLFF. CDR3 sequence (DNA): TGTGCCACCATGACAGGGTCACAAGAAAAACTGTTTTTT.

The V call is TRBV9, the J call TRBJ2-5; 13 positions agree with TRBD2. Trimming took 4 bases from V and 5 from J; bases not matched to a gene: 5. Germline CDR1 and CDR2: SGDLS and YYNGEE. The CDR3 runs to 15 residues. CDR3 amino acids: CASSPGTSGEETQYF. The DNA of the CDR3 is TGTGCCAGCAGCCCCGGGACTAGCGGGGAGGAGACCCAGTACTTC.

This clone showed up just once. This specimen includes other DNA sequences encoding the same CDR3. The J gene is TRBJ2-7, the V gene TRBV28, with 14 bases that match TRBD2. The CDR3 has 15 residues. Germline V gene lookup returns CDR1 MDHEN and CDR2 SYDVKM. The J segment lost 3 bases and the V segment lost 5 bases, leaving 3 bases of the junction unmatched. CDR3 nucleotides: TGTGCCAGCAGTCCGGGGACTAGCGGGAGCTACGAGCAGTACTTC. Translating gives CASSPGTSGSYEQYF.

This sequence joins TRBV19 and TRBJ1-5; TRBD1 aligns across 7 bases. V gave up 8 bases and J gave up 0 bases; unmatched junction bases: 4. Germline V gives CDR1 LNHDA, CDR2 SQIVND (reference sequence). This CDR3 is built from 14 residues. CDR3 bases: TGTGCCAGTGGACAGGTCTATAGCAATCAGCCCCAGCATTTT. Protein: CASGQVYSNQPQHF.

V usage is TRBV6-5 and J usage is TRBJ1-1; D gene ambiguous. CDR3 size: 14 residues. The V end lost 6 bases, the J end lost 10 bases, and 21 bases lay between the germline ends. The germline CDR1 and CDR2 sequences are MNHEY and SVGAGI. This CDR3 is CASSGTGPVRGAFF. The CDR3 DNA reads as TGTGCCAGCAGCGGAACGGGCCCGGTACGGGGAGCTTTCTTT.